The sequence of this TCR beta chain was determined in a study of OX40 agonist ivuxolimab in advanced cancers. About the full investigation: The costimulatory receptor OX40 (CD134) was targeted by ivuxolimab, a fully human IgG2 agonistic monoclonal antibody. Intravenous ivuxolimab was administered to patients every 2 weeks at six dose levels: 0.01, 0.1, 0.3, 1.5, 3 and 10 mg/kg. Of the roughly 51 patients in dose escalation, 19 had hepatocellular carcinoma, about 15 had melanoma, 9 had renal cell carcinoma and 9 had head and neck cancer. In the dose-escalation cohort, 65% to 85% of patients were male, and the mean age was 60 years with a range of about 20 to 79. Prior anti-PD-1, anti-PD-L1 or anti-CTLA-4 therapy was permitted, and about 40% of dose-escalation patients had received checkpoint inhibitors. Partial responses were achieved by three dose-escalation patients, of whom one had hepatocellular carcinoma and two had cutaneous melanoma. Peripheral TCRbeta sequencing was intended to test whether TCR sequence diversity was altered and clonal T-cell expansion was caused by ivuxolimab. The paper reports the monotherapy dose-escalation portion (N = 52 patients) of the phase I ivuxolimab trial.

Broad study findings and their caveats: In the 0.1-3.0 mg/kg groups, partial responders had among the lowest normalized peripheral clonal expansion, particularly in CD8+ T cells. Low levels of normalized T-cell clonal expansion were also shown by some nonresponding patients. At doses of 0.1 to 3.0 mg/kg, clonal expansion of both CD4+ and CD8+ blood T cells was observed from baseline to week 6. The antigen specificity of the clonally expanded peripheral T cells was not determined. After ivuxolimab, expanded clones were on average more numerous among CD8+ T cells than among CD4+ T cells.

Patients with a history of autoimmune disease or receiving systemic immunosuppression were excluded from the trial. Peripheral blood for TCR sequencing was collected from all dose cohorts at baseline, on cycle 4 day 1, and on cycle 7 day 1. The samples were taken from a phase I, first-in-human, multicenter, open-label dose-escalation trial of ivuxolimab. Adults with locally advanced or metastatic melanoma, renal cell carcinoma, hepatocellular carcinoma or head and neck squamous cell carcinoma were enrolled in the trial. Before TCR sequencing, CD4+ and CD8+ T cells were separately sorted from peripheral blood. CDR1 and CDR2 were assigned from the germline V gene (reference sequence) as SGHNT and YYREEE. V is shortened by 4 bases, J by 0 bases, and the region joining them spans 13 bases. The CDR3, from cysteine to phenylalanine, totals 15 residues. Left in the record is the CDR3 DNA by itself, 45 bases read in frame from the first base.

This clone was seen a single time. The specificity of this receptor is unknown. Base qualities are not at hand, and no much larger clone is one base apart. Genomic DNA was isolated from the sorted cells so that the TCRbeta CDR3 region could be sequenced. The immunoSEQ Assay was used to sequence the TCRbeta CDR3 regions. Not all clones reach the TCRdb copy of this immuneACCESS table, which keeps in-frame sequences only. Checked studies attribute under half of the gap to unresolved V genes and leave the rest unexplained. This sample gives tens of thousands of clones in total; roughly 93% of them show up just once. The biggest ten clones account for around a sixth of the sample.

The chain employs TRBV5-4 and TRBJ1-1, with an unclear D gene assignment. This specimen was CD4+ or CD8+ T cells sorted from blood, taken in a trial of the OX40 agonist ivuxolimab. This receptor was obtained from an adult with an advanced solid tumor such as melanoma, head and neck, liver or kidney cancer. CDR3 region: CASSVGWNMNTEAFF. The nucleotide sequence is given as TGTGCCAGCAGCGTCGGATGGAACATGAACACTGAAGCTTTCTTT.